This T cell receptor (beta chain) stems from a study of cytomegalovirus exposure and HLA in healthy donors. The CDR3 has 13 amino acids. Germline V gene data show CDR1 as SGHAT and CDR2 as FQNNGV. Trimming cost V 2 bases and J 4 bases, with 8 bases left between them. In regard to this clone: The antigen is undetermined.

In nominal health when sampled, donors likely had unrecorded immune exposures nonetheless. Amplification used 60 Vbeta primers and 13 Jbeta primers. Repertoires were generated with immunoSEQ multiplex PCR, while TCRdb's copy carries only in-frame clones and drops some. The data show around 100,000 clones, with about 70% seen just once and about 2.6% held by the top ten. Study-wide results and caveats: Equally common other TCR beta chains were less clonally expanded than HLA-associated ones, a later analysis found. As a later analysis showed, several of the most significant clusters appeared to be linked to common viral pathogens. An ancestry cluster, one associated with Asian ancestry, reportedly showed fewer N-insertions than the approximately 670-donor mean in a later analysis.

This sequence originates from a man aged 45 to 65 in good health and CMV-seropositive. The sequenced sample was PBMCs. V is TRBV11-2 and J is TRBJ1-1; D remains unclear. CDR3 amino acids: CASSLYGGTEAFF. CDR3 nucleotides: TGTGCCAGCAGCTTATACGGTGGCACTGAAGCTTTCTTT.